The T cell receptor beta chain described here comes from a study of blood T cell repertoires in COVID-19. Across the study: The United States, Italy and Spain supplied acute and convalescent COVID-19 samples. Nucleic acid was either cDNA or gDNA, and it came from T cells, B-cell-depleted T cells, or PBMCs.

Germline values: CDR1 SGHTA, CDR2 FQGNSA. This CDR3 has 14 amino acids. V gave up 5 bases and J gave up 8 bases, with 18 bases separating them. Study processing details: Amplification from reference gene primers served as the basis for estimated nucleated cell counts. Sequencing was performed with immunoSEQ multiplex PCR; in TCRdb, only in-frame clones are kept and a portion is missing. For V, J and clone size, that table is used; D and trimming come from the DNA. The data show around 44,000 clones, about nine tenths seen once. This chain links TRBV7-2 with TRBJ1-2; D may be TRBD1 (6 bases). The sample was peripheral blood. The sequence was obtained from a human donor in a cohort sampled during active COVID-19. CDR3 in DNA: TGTGCCAGCAGCCGTGGGCCAGGGGATGTGGGCTACACCTTC. Translated: CASSRGPGDVGYTF.